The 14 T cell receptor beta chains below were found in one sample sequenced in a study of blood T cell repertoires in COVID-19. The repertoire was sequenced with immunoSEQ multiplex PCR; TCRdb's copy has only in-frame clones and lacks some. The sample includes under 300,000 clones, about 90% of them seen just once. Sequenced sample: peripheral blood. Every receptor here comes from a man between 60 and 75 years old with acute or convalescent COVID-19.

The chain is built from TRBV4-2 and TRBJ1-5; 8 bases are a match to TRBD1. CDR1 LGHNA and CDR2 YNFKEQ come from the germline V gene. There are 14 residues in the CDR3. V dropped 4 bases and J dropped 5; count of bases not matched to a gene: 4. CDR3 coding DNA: TGTGCCAGCAGCCCAGGGGGCTTAGATCAGCCCCAGCATTTT. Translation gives CASSPGGLDQPQHF.

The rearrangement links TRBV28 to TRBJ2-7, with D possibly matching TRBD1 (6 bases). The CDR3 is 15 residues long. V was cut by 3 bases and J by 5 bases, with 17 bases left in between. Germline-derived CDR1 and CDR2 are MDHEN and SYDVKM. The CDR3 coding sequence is TGTGCCAGCAGTTTTTTTGGCGCAGGGGACCACGAGCAGTACTTC. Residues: CASSFFGAGDHEQYF. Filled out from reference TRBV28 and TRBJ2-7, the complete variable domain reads DVKVTQSSRYLVKRTGEKVFLECVQDMDHENMFWYRQDPGLGLRLIYFSYDVKMKEKGDIPEGYSVSREKKERFSLILESASTNQTSMYLCASSFFGAGDHEQYFGPGTRLTVT.

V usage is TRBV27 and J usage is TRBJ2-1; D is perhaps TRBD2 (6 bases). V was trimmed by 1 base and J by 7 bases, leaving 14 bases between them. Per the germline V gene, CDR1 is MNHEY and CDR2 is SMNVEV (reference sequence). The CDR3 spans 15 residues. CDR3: CASSLWGEELNEQFF. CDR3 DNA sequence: TGTGCCAGCAGTTTATGGGGGGAGGAATTGAATGAGCAGTTCTTC.

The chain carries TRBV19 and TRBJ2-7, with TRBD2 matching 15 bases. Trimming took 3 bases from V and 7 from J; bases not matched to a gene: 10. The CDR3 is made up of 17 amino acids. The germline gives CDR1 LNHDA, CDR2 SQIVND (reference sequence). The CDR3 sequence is CASSIARGLAGGIEQYF. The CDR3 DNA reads TGTGCCAGTAGTATCGCCCGGGGACTAGCGGGAGGTATAGAGCAGTACTTC.

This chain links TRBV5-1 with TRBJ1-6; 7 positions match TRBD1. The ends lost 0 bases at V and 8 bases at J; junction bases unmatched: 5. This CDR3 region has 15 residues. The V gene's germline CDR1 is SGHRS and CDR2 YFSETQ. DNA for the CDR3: TGCGCCAGCAGCTTGGCCGAGGGGGCTTATTCACCCCTCCACTTT. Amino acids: CASSLAEGAYSPLHF.

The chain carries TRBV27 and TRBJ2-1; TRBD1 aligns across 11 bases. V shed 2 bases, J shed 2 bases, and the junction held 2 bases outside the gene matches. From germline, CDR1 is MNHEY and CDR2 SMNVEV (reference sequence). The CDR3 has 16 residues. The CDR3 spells CASSLEGQGAYNEQFF. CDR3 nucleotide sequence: TGTGCCAGCAGTTTAGAGGGACAGGGGGCCTACAATGAGCAGTTCTTC.

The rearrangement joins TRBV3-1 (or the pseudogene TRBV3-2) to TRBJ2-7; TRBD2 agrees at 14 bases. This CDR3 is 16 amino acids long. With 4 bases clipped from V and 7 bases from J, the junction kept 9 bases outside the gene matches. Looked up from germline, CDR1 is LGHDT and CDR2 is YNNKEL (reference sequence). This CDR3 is CASSPPGTSGSREQYF. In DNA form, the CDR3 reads TGTGCCAGCAGCCCCCCAGGGACTAGCGGGAGTCGGGAGCAGTACTTC.

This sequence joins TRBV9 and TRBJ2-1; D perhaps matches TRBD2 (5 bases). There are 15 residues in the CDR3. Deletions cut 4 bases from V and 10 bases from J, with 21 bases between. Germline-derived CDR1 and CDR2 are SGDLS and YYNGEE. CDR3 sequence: CASSPPLHYGGEQFF. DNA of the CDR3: TGTGCCAGCAGCCCCCCTTTGCACTATGGCGGGGAGCAGTTCTTC.

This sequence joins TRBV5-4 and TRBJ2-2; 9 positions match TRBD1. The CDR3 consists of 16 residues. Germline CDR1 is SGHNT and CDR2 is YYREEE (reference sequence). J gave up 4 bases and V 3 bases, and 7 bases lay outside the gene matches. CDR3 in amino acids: CASSSGTGRSTGELFF. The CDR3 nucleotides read TGTGCCAGCAGCTCTGGGACAGGGAGGAGCACCGGGGAGCTGTTTTTT.

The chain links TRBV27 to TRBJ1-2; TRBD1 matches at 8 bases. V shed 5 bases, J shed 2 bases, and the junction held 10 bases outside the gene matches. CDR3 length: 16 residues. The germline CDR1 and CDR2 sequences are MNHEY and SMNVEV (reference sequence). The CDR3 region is CASSPNSDRANYGYTF. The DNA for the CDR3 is TGTGCCAGCAGTCCCAACTCGGACAGGGCGAACTATGGCTACACCTTC.

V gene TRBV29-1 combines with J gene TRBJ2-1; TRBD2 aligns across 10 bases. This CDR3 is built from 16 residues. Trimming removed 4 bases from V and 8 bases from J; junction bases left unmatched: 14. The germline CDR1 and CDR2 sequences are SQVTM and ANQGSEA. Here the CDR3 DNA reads TGCAGCGTTGCGGGGCTAGCGGGAGCCATTGTCGATGAGCAGTTCTTC. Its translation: CSVAGLAGAIVDEQFF.

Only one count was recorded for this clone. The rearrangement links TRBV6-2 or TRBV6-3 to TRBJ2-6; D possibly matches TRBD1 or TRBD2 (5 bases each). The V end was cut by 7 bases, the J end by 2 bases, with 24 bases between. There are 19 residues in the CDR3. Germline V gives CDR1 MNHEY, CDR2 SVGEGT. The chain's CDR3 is CASTPGSGSLLTGANVLTF. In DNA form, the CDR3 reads TGTGCCAGCACCCCAGGGTCGGGGAGTCTTCTTACTGGGGCCAACGTCCTGACTTTC.

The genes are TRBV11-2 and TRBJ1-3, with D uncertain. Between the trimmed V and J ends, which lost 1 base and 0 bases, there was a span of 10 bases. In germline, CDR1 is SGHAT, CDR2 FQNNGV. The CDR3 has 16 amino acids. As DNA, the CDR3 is TGTGCCAGCAGCTTAGCACAGCCGATCTCTGGAAACACCATATATTTT. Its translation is CASSLAQPISGNTIYF.

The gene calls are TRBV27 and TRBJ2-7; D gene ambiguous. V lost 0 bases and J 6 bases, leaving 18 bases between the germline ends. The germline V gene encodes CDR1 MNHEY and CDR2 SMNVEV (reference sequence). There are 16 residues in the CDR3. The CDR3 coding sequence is TGTGCCAGCAGTTTATCGTTGGTTGAAACGCGGAGCGAGCAGTACTTC. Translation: CASSLSLVETRSEQYF.